Listed below are T cell receptor beta chains from one sample, sequenced in a study of T cells in Graves' hyperthyroidism and ophthalmopathy. TCRdb reprocessed the multiplex PCR reads via MiXCR and lists one record per CDR3 protein. Of fewer than 650,000 distinct CDR3 sequences listed, approximately 15% were seen once; the top ten hold roughly 6.9%. Sample: blood. Receptors were obtained from a woman aged 18-30 years with Graves' ophthalmopathy. Both conserved end residues are part of each CDR3. The order of the fields is J gene, D gene, clone size, V gene, CDR3 protein, CDR3 DNA. D genes are given only for firm matches. Size tells how often a clone was seen (once, few, many) or the class of an expanded clone, and some rows leave it out.

TRBJ1-1	TRBD1	many	TRBV28	CASSPGQYNTEAFF	TGTGCCAGCAGTCCGGGACAGTATAACACTGAAGCTTTCTTT
TRBJ2-7	.	.	TRBV7-2	CASSFHKYSYEQYF	TGTGCCAGCAGCTTTCACAAATACTCCTACGAGCAGTACTTC
TRBJ2-4	.	many	TRBV12-3/TRBV12-4	CASMDRNIQYF	TGTGCCAGCATGGACCGGAACATTCAGTACTTC
TRBJ2-2	TRBD1	.	TRBV9	CASSPGQGAAGELFF	TGTGCCAGCAGCCCGGGACAGGGGGCCGCCGGGGAGCTGTTTTTT
TRBJ2-7	.	.	TRBV30	CAWGNEQYF	TGTGCCTGGGGTAACGAGCAGTACTTC
TRBJ1-2	.	many	TRBV28	CASSHGQFYGYTF	TGTGCCAGCAGTCATGGACAGTTCTATGGCTACACCTTC
TRBJ1-1	TRBD1	.	TRBV7-3	CASSRQGWGPEAFF	TGTGCCAGCAGCCGACAGGGATGGGGCCCTGAAGCTTTCTTT
TRBJ1-5	TRBD1	many	TRBV28	CASSLMRTGGTQPQHF	TGTGCCAGCAGTTTAATGCGGACAGGGGGAACTCAGCCCCAGCATTTT
TRBJ1-2	.	few	TRBV20-1	CSARDARGGEDGYTF	TGCAGTGCTAGAGATGCCCGCGGAGGGGAGGATGGCTACACCTTC
TRBJ2-1	TRBD1	many	TRBV5-1	CASSSQGDGVNEQFF	TGCGCCAGCAGCTCCCAGGGGGACGGGGTCAATGAGCAGTTCTTC
TRBJ2-7	TRBD2	few	TRBV6-1	CASSPQTSGRYEQYF	TGTGCCAGCAGTCCTCAGACTAGCGGGAGATACGAGCAGTACTTC
TRBJ2-5	.	few	TRBV7-9	CASSNGGQETQYF	TGTGCCAGCAGCAATGGCGGCCAAGAGACCCAGTACTTC
TRBJ1-3	.	many	TRBV28	CASWGPSGNTIYF	TGTGCCAGCTGGGGACCCTCTGGAAACACCATATATTTT
TRBJ2-3	.	many	TRBV3-1	CASSQDQSRNTDTQYF	TGTGCCAGCAGCCAAGATCAATCCCGAAACACAGATACGCAGTATTTT
TRBJ2-6	TRBD1	few	TRBV19	CASSIRTGSGANVLTF	TGTGCCAGTAGTATACGGACAGGCTCTGGGGCCAACGTCCTGACTTTC
TRBJ2-1	.	many	TRBV7-9	CASRDDGGNEQFF	TGTGCCAGCAGGGACGACGGCGGGAATGAGCAGTTCTTC
TRBJ2-7	.	many	TRBV30	CAWSVEGQSHYEQYF	TGTGCCTGGAGTGTTGAAGGACAATCCCATTACGAGCAGTACTTC